These T cell receptor beta chains were read from a single sample in a study of cytomegalovirus exposure and HLA in healthy donors. The protocol was immunoSEQ multiplex PCR, while the TCRdb copy is restricted to in-frame clones and leaves out a portion. The sample carries roughly 220,000 clones, under 70% recorded once. Sequenced input: PBMCs. The source of these receptors is a man between 40 and 49 years old in good health and CMV-seropositive. The CDR3 runs from the conserved cysteine through the conserved F or W.

v_gene: TRBV5-1; CDR3aa: CASSSRTGGLETQYF
v_gene: TRBV5-6; CDR3aa: CASSFEGLAGGPSTDTQYF
v_gene: TRBV6-5; CDR3aa: CASRDRGQNTEAFF
v_gene: TRBV28; CDR3aa: CASSGPGTLVGTEAFF
v_gene: TRBV7-9; CDR3aa: CASSSFYEQYF
v_gene: TRBV6-1; CDR3aa: CASTEGGLDTIYF
v_gene: TRBV5-6; CDR3aa: CASSLGSTGRTEAFF
v_gene: TRBV4-3; CDR3aa: CASSQQLVTGELFF
v_gene: TRBV5-6; CDR3aa: CASSLPETYEQYF
v_gene: TRBV14; CDR3aa: CASSQGSGGAREQFF
v_gene: TRBV6-5; CDR3aa: CASRRVPSNTEAFF
v_gene: TRBV5-1; CDR3aa: CASSFRQGASYEQYF
v_gene: TRBV4-2; CDR3aa: CASSQVRWETQYF
v_gene: TRBV6-1; CDR3aa: CASSATGMSSGNTIYF
v_gene: TRBV29-1; CDR3aa: CSVEEGGGSYNEQFF
v_gene: TRBV7-3; CDR3aa: CASSLFQGPNSPLHF
v_gene: TRBV9; CDR3aa: CASSVGAGEYEQYF
v_gene: TRBV5-1; CDR3aa: CASSLGTGSNEQFF